The next 21 T cell receptor beta chains were all read from a single sample in a study of cytomegalovirus exposure and HLA in healthy donors. PCR was performed using 60 Vbeta and 13 Jbeta primers. Generated by immunoSEQ multiplex PCR, the TCRdb table keeps only in-frame clones and is missing some. The sample carries over 150,000 clones, 68% recorded once. Sequences were obtained from PBMCs. Receptors were obtained from a man over 45 in good health and CMV-seronegative.

The CDR3 loop is CARSRSRYNEQFF. The CDR3, as DNA: TGTGCCAGAAGCCGTTCGCGCTACAATGAGCAGTTCTTC. The chain carries TRBV5-3 and TRBJ2-1; D is unclear. TRBV5-3 is annotated as an ORF whose role is uncertain. The CDR3 spans 13 residues. Trimming took 4 bases from V and 3 from J, leaving 8 bases between them.

This clone appeared a few times. This rearrangement joins TRBV2 to TRBJ1-5, with 9 bases matching TRBD1. The V gene's germline CDR1 is SNHLY and CDR2 FYNNEI. Trimming cost V 7 bases and J 6 bases; bases outside gene matches: 7. The CDR3 is made up of 14 amino acids. CDR3 DNA: TGTGCCAGCAACGGACAGGGGAATGGTCAGCCCCAGCATTTT. Residues: CASNGQGNGQPQHF.

The rearrangement joins TRBV25-1 to TRBJ2-2, with D unclear. The V end lost 5 bases, the J end lost 7 bases, and 2 bases lay between the germline ends. The V gene's germline CDR1 is MGHDK and CDR2 SYGVNS. The CDR3 is made up of 10 amino acids. CDR3 bases: TGTGCCAGCAGTCTCGGGGAGCTGTTTTTT. It encodes CASSLGELFF.

There are many counts of this clone. The chain couples TRBV6-4 to TRBJ1-1, with D unresolved. The CDR3 consists of 14 residues. V was trimmed by 6 bases and J by 4 bases, leaving 15 bases between them. Per germline, CDR1 MRHNA and CDR2 SNTAGT. The CDR3 loop is CASSPGRSGTEAFF. CDR3 bases: TGTGCCAGCAGCCCGGGGAGATCGGGCACTGAAGCTTTCTTT.

This rearrangement joins TRBV19 to TRBJ1-1, with TRBD1 matching 7 bases. Trimming at V came to 5 bases and at J to 1 base, leaving 4 bases not matched to a gene. The germline V gene has CDR1 LNHDA and CDR2 SQIVND (reference sequence). The CDR3 has 14 residues. The CDR3 DNA reads as TGTGCCAGTAGTTGGACAGGCCGGAACACTGAAGCTTTCTTT. This translates into CASSWTGRNTEAFF.

The chain links TRBV4-1 to TRBJ2-5; 12 nucleotides line up with TRBD2. Matching the DNA end better, TRBJ2-7 makes the J call doubtful. The CDR3 is made up of 16 amino acids. Germline lookup yields CDR1 MGHRA and CDR2 YSYEKL. The CDR3: CASSQSLTSGGYEQYF. CDR3 in DNA: TGCGCCAGCAGCCAGTCCTTGACTAGCGGGGGCTACGAGCAGTACTTC.

The chain is built from TRBV28 and TRBJ2-3, with D possibly being TRBD2 (6 bases). This CDR3 comprises 12 residues. Germline V gene sequence: CDR1 MDHEN, CDR2 SYDVKM. Trimming left V 11 bases short and J 0 bases short, with 9 bases between. CDR3 residues: CAGGTSTDTQYF. The CDR3 region has the DNA TGTGCCGGGGGGACTAGCACAGATACGCAGTATTTT.

V gene TRBV19 combines with J gene TRBJ1-1; D call uncertain. Trimming stripped 7 bases from V and 0 bases from J, with 12 bases between. Germline V gene data show CDR1 as LNHDA and CDR2 as SQIVND (reference sequence). The CDR3 totals 14 residues. This chain's CDR3 is CASIRGEVNTEAFF. DNA of the CDR3: TGTGCCAGTATCCGGGGAGAGGTGAACACTGAAGCTTTCTTT.

The rearrangement uses TRBV2 and TRBJ2-5; D perhaps matches TRBD1 (5 bases). This CDR3 contains 15 residues. Germline V gene lookup returns CDR1 SNHLY and CDR2 FYNNEI. V was trimmed by 0 bases and J by 2 bases, leaving 10 bases between them. The CDR3 nucleotides read TGTGCCAGCAGTGAAGCGACAGTTAGACAAGAGACCCAGTACTTC. Translation gives CASSEATVRQETQYF.

The rearrangement uses TRBV6-5 and TRBJ2-2; 7 positions match TRBD1. The CDR3 has 14 amino acids. Germline V gene sequence: CDR1 MNHEY, CDR2 SVGAGI. V dropped 4 bases and J dropped 5; count of bases not matched to a gene: 4. The CDR3 coding sequence is TGTGCCAGCAGTTCCACAGGGGAAACCGGGGAGCTGTTTTTT. Protein product: CASSSTGETGELFF.

V usage is TRBV19 and J usage is TRBJ1-5; 12 bases match TRBD1. Germline V gene data show CDR1 as LNHDA and CDR2 as SQIVND (reference sequence). The CDR3 consists of 16 residues. V dropped 3 bases and J dropped 4; count of bases not matched to a gene: 4. Here the CDR3 DNA reads TGTGCCAGTAGTATCGGGACAGGGGGCACTAATCAGCCCCAGCATTTT. Protein sequence: CASSIGTGGTNQPQHF. The full variable domain, its missing parts supplied by reference TRBV19 and TRBJ1-5, is DGGITQSPKYLFRKEGQNVTLSCEQNLNHDAMYWYRQDPGQGLRLIYYSQIVNDFQKGDIAEGYSVSREKKESFPLTVTSAQKNPTAFYLCASSIGTGGTNQPQHFGDGTRLSIL.

The chain's CDR3 is CATLAGGRTDTQYF. The CDR3 DNA reads TGTGCCACCTTAGCGGGGGGCCGCACAGATACGCAGTATTTT. The genes are TRBV6-6 and TRBJ2-3, with TRBD2 matching 10 bases. The trim removed 10 bases at V and 1 base at J, leaving 5 bases unmatched. Germline V CDR1 and CDR2: MNHNY, SVGAGI (reference sequence). The CDR3 runs to 14 residues.

This sequence joins TRBV25-1 and TRBJ1-1; tentative D call: TRBD1 (5 bases). The CDR3 length is 15 residues. Between the trimmed V and J ends, which lost 1 base and 0 bases, there was a span of 9 bases. CDR1 is MGHDK and CDR2 is SYGVNS in the germline V gene. In DNA, the CDR3 is TGTGCCAGCAGTGAATCTGGCAGGGTGAACACTGAAGCTTTCTTT. As protein: CASSESGRVNTEAFF.

J is TRBJ2-3 and V is TRBV5-1; D remains ambiguous. With 0 bases removed from V and 2 bases from J, the gap between germline ends came to 7 bases. This CDR3 is 14 amino acids long. The germline V gene encodes CDR1 SGHRS and CDR2 YFSETQ. The CDR3 region has the DNA TGCGCCAGCAGCTTGGAGCTATCCACAGATACGCAGTATTTT. Protein: CASSLELSTDTQYF.

CDR3 sequence reads: CASSFTANTEAFF. Here the CDR3 DNA reads TGTGCCAGCAGCTTTACAGCGAACACTGAAGCTTTCTTT. This rearrangement joins TRBV5-6 to TRBJ1-1, with unresolved D. CDR1 and CDR2 from the germline V gene are SGHDT and YYEEEE. Deletions cut 2 bases from V and 1 base from J, with 6 bases between. The CDR3 consists of 13 residues.

The J gene is TRBJ1-3, the V gene TRBV25-1; 9 bases align to TRBD1. The J segment lost 3 bases and the V segment lost 6 bases, leaving 0 bases of the junction unmatched. Germline CDR1 and CDR2: MGHDK and SYGVNS. CDR3 length equals 13 residues. This chain's CDR3 is CASRGQGGNTIYF. The CDR3 bases are TGTGCCAGCAGGGGACAGGGTGGAAACACCATATATTTT.

V gene TRBV11-2 combines with J gene TRBJ1-1, with a possible D match to TRBD1 (6 bases). Germline V gene lookup returns CDR1 SGHAT and CDR2 FQNNGV. There are 15 residues in the CDR3. Trimming shortened V by 0 bases and J by 3 bases, and 11 bases separated the two germline ends. The CDR3 region has the DNA TGTGCCAGCAGCTTAGAGACAGGCGCAGACACTGAAGCTTTCTTT. It is translated as CASSLETGADTEAFF.

A single count supports this clone. The chain is built from TRBV27 and TRBJ1-1; D call uncertain. CDR1 is MNHEY and CDR2 is SMNVEV in the germline V gene (reference sequence). The CDR3 is 13 amino acids. Trimming left V 3 bases short and J 9 bases short, with 14 bases between. In DNA form, the CDR3 reads TGTGCCAGCAGTTTGCGACGACAATTACAAGCTTTCTTT. Translating gives CASSLRRQLQAFF.

Written as DNA, the CDR3 is TGCGCCACCACCAGGCTCCCCCAGGGACTACACACTGAAGCTTTCTTT. Its protein is CATTRLPQGLHTEAFF. The rearrangement uses TRBV4-1 and TRBJ1-1, with D tentatively TRBD1 (5 bases). V dropped 10 bases and J dropped 3 bases, with 24 bases sitting between them. Germline V gene data show CDR1 as MGHRA and CDR2 as YSYEKL. CDR3 size: 16 residues.

The genes are TRBV6-5 and TRBJ1-2, with 8 bases fitting TRBD1. The junction had 13 bases not matched to a gene; V was cut back by 6 bases and J by 7 bases. Germline V gives CDR1 MNHEY, CDR2 SVGAGI. This CDR3 has 15 residues. The CDR3 spells CASRRTGQNGGGYTF. The CDR3 DNA reads as TGTGCCAGCAGGCGGACAGGGCAAAACGGGGGTGGCTACACCTTC.

Concerning this clone: The junction and the germline gene differ at one end; a read error may be behind it. Other DNA sequences in the sample encode the same CDR3. This chain uses TRBV11-2 with TRBJ1-6, with no clear D. This CDR3 has 17 amino acids. Looked up from germline, CDR1 is SGHAT and CDR2 is FQNNGV. The CDR3 sequence: CASSSLSLRRDNSPLHF. The DNA of the CDR3 is TGCGCCAGCAGTTCGTTAAGTTTGCGACGGGATAATTCACCCCTCCACTTT.